Listed here are 3 T cell receptor beta chains from one sample, sequenced in a study of tumor-infiltrating lymphocytes in primary liver carcinoma. Co-extracting RNA and DNA was done with roughly 17-34 mg of unsorted bulk tissue as input. Total RNA (around 500 ng) served as template for TCR beta cDNA synthesis primed by a constant-region primer. TCR beta libraries came from three nested multiplex PCR rounds using slightly modified ARM-PCR. Rounds one and two of PCR, each of roughly 10 cycles, were primed with TRBV1-TRBV30 forward primers and a C-beta reverse primer. TCRdb re-derived calls from the multiplex PCR reads in MiXCR, one entry per CDR3 protein. The sample records some 120,000 distinct CDR3 sequences, 60% to 70% being singletons. The specimen was liver tumor tissue from sampling region 1. Subset given: tumor region T1, superior pole. The receptors stem from a woman aged 60-75 years with primary liver carcinoma and hepatitis B virus infection.

A note on this clonotype: This clone may be a read error of a much larger clone one base away. The chain uses TRBV5-4 and TRBJ1-2, with no clear D. The germline V gene has CDR1 SGHNT and CDR2 YYREEE (reference sequence). V gave up 5 bases and J gave up 7 bases, with 21 bases separating them. CDR3 length: 15 amino acids. CDR3 nucleotides: TGTGCCAGCAGGCCGGCCCTGTTGGAGTCTGGTGGCTACACCTTC. Amino acids: CASRPALLESGGYTF.

A note on this clonotype: A much larger clonotype is one base distant, so this may be a read error. This chain joins TRBV28 and TRBJ2-5; D is perhaps TRBD2 (5 bases). The germline CDR1 and CDR2 sequences are MDHEN and SYDVKM. The germline V and J ends were trimmed by 3 bases and 1 base, with 18 bases remaining between them. This CDR3 comprises 17 residues. The CDR3 DNA follows: TGTGCCAGCAGTTTCCAAACTAGAGGCGATCTCCAAGAGACCCAGTACTTC. This encodes CASSFQTRGDLQETQYF.

This clonotype was counted ten times or more. The chain employs TRBV13 and TRBJ2-7; no reliable D call. This CDR3 is 14 amino acids long. Deletions cut 5 bases from V and 3 bases from J, with 14 bases between. CDR1 and CDR2 (germline): PRHDT, FYEKMQ (reference sequence). For the CDR3, the DNA is TGTGCCAGCAGCGGCGTTGGAGCGAACTACGAGCAGTACTTC. Its protein product is CASSGVGANYEQYF. Supplemented by reference TRBV13 and TRBJ2-7, the full variable domain reads AAGVIQSPRHLIKEKRETATLKCYPIPRHDTVYWYQQGPGQDPQFLISFYEKMQSDKGSIPDRFSAQQFSDYHSELNMSSLELGDSALYFCASSGVGANYEQYFGPGTRLTVT.